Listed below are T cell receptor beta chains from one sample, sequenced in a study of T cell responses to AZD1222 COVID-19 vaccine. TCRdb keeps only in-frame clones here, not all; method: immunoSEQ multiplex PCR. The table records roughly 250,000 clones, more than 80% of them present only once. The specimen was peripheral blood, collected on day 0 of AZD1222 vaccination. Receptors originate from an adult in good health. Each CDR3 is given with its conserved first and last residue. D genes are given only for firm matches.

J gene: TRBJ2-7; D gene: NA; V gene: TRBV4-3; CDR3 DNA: TGCGCCAGCAGCCAAGACCCGGGGGAGACCTACGAGCAGTACTTC; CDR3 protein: CASSQDPGETYEQYF
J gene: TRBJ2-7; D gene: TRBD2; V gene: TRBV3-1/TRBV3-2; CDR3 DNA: TGTGCCAGCAGCCAAGATAGGGTAGCGGGGGCCTACGAGCAGTACTTC; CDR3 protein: CASSQDRVAGAYEQYF
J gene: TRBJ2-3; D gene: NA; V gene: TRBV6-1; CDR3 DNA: TGTGCCAGCAGTGAAGAATGGATAGGAGGGGATACGCAGTATTTT; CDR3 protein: CASSEEWIGGDTQYF
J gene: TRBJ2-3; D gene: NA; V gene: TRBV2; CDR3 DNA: TGTGCCAGCAGGCTGGTGAGCACAGATACGCAGTATTTT; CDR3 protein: CASRLVSTDTQYF
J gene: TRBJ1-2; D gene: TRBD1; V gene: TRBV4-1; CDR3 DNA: TGCGCCAGCAGCCAGACAGGGAACTATGGCTACACCTTC; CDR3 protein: CASSQTGNYGYTF
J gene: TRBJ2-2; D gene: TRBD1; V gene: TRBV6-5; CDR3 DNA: TGTGCCAGCAGGAAACAGGGGGCATTAACCGGGGAGCTGTTTTTT; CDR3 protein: CASRKQGALTGELFF
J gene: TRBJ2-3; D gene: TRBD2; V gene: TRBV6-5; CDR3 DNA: TGTGCCAGCAGCTTAAGCGGGGGGGCAGATACGCAGTATTTT; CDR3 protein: CASSLSGGADTQYF
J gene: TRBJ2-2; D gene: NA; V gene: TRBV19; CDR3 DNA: TGTGCCAGTAGTATAGGAGGAGGATACGGGGAGCTGTTTTTT; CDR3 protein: CASSIGGGYGELFF
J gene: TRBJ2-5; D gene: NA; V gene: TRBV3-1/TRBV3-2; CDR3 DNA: TGTGCCAGCAGCCAAGTTAAGGAGACCCAGTACTTC; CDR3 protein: CASSQVKETQYF
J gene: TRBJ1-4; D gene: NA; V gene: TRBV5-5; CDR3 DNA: TGTGCCAGCAGCTTGGGTGGCTTGGGAGCTGAAAAACTGTTTTTT; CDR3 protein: CASSLGGLGAEKLFF
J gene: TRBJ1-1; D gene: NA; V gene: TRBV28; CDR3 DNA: TGTGCCAGCACCCAAGGGGACGCTGAAGCTTTCTTT; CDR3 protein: CASTQGDAEAFF
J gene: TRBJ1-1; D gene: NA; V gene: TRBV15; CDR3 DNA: TGTGCCACCAGCAGAAGCAGGGATCCCACTGAAGCTTTCTTT; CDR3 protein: CATSRSRDPTEAFF
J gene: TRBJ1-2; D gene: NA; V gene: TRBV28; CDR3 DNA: TGTGCCAGCAGTACCATAGGGGGGAGAAGAAACTATGGCTACACCTTC; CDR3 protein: CASSTIGGRRNYGYTF
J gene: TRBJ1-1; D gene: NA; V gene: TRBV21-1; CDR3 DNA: TGTGCCAGCAGCAAGCGGGGATTGAGCACTGAAGCTTTCTTT; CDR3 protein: CASSKRGLSTEAFF
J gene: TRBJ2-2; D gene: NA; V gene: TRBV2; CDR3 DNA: TGTGCCAGCCGGGGTGGGGCCAACACCGGGGAGCTGTTTTTT; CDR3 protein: CASRGGANTGELFF
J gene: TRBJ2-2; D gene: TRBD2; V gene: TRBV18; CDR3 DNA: TGTGCCAGCTCACCACCGCGCGGGAGGGCGAACACCGGGGAGCTGTTTTTT; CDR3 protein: CASSPPRGRANTGELFF
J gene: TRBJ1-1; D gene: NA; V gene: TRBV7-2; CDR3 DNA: TGTGCCAGCAGCTCCCAGGGAACTGAAGCTTTCTTT; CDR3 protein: CASSSQGTEAFF
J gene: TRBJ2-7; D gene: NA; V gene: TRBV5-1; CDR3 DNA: TGCGCCAGCAGCCCGTACCGGGGCTTGGACTCCTACGAGCAGTACTTC; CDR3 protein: CASSPYRGLDSYEQYF
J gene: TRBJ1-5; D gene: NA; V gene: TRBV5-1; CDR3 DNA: TGCGCCAGCAGCTTGGAGGGTTCGGGACAGCCCCAGCATTTT; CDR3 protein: CASSLEGSGQPQHF
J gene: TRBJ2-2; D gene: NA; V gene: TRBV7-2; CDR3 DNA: TGTGCCAGCAGCTTCTTGATTCTGGGCGGGGAGCTGTTTTTT; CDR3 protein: CASSFLILGGELFF
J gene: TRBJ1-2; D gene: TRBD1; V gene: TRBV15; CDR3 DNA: TGTGCCACCCAAGAGCCCGGGACAGGTCCCAGGGCTAACTATGGCTACACCTTC; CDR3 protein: CATQEPGTGPRANYGYTF
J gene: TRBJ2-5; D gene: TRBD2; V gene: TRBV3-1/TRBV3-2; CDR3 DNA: TGTGCCAGCAGCCCCCTAGGAGCGGGGGGGGAGACCCAGTACTTC; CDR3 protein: CASSPLGAGGETQYF